This entry concerns a single T cell receptor (beta chain). This sample's time point: baseline, week 1 (first vaccination visit). Treatment described: pre-vaccination baseline after standard-of-care therapy. The data were obtained in a study of a mutant IDH1 vaccine in newly diagnosed glioma. TCRdb's table, derived via immunoSEQ multiplex PCR, lists solely in-frame clones and lacks some. The repertoire holds fewer than 100,000 clones, about 90% seen once, with under 0.65% in the top ten. Germline V gene sequence: CDR1 SGHDT, CDR2 YYEEEE. Trimming stripped 3 bases from V and 2 bases from J, with 3 bases between. This CDR3 spans 11 amino acids.

The input for sequencing was PBMCs, taken from a glioma patient treated with radiotherapy, temozolomide or both. V usage is TRBV5-6 and J usage is TRBJ2-7; D unclear. This clonotype was obtained from a woman between 50 and 59 years old with glioma. The CDR3 sequence is CASSSAYEQYF. The CDR3 region has the DNA TGTGCCAGCAGCTCGGCCTACGAGCAGTACTTC.